A single T cell receptor (beta chain) is shown here with its context. Its target antigen remains unknown. For both bulk and single-cell sequencing, libraries were prepared with the iRepertoire multiplex PCR system and TCR subtype-specific primers. Multiplex PCR with primers aimed at the V, D and J gene regions produced the bulk TCR beta libraries. Approximately 95-550 ng of RNA per sample was used as input for bulk TCR library preparation. Bulk TCR beta amplicons were sequenced on an Illumina MiSeq. As for the authors' bioinformatics: Sample misassignments and low-quality sequencing reads were filtered out during quality control steps. CDR3 was defined as the amino acids between the V-gene Y[YFLI]C motif and the J-segment [FW]GXGT motif. TRBV and TRBJ gene assignments and CDR3 clonotypes followed the IMGT database. Per-sample TRBV expression was normalized to the mean of the same gene in PBMC from 40 to 55 healthy donors. After reprocessing by TCRdb, each CDR3 protein sequence is one entry, and no DNA is given. The V and J calls follow TCRdb's processing rather than the paper's. This sample's table has entries for approximately 6,900 distinct CDR3 sequences. Roughly 30% of the sample goes to the ten largest clones.

The donors whose samples were sequenced had carbamazepine-induced Stevens-Johnson syndrome or toxic epidermal necrolysis (CBZ-SJS/TEN). To search for drug-specific clonotypes, the T cell receptor repertoires of patients with drug-induced severe cutaneous adverse reactions were profiled by next-generation sequencing. RNA was isolated either from blister cells of skin lesions or from peripheral blood mononuclear cells. The sample is drawn from a study of T cells in severe cutaneous drug reactions (dated by TCRdb to the late 2010s). Some background on the complete study: Between about 2010 and 2018, patients were recruited from Taiwan, Thailand and a European registry network. Only patients with a probable or definite SJS/TEN or DRESS diagnosis by RegiSCAR criteria were enrolled. Libraries were prepared using iRepertoire multiplex PCR, and a comparison was cited by the authors in which similar capture of abundant clonotypes was shown across iRepertoire and 5' RACE methods with or without UMI. Biological samples, such as blister fluids/cells and PBMC, were collected from patients during the acute or recovery stage. The study combined bulk TCR sequencing with single-cell sequencing, quantitative PCR validation, functional assays and transgenic mouse experiments. The Naranjo algorithm and the ALDEN drug causality algorithm were used to identify the culprit drug.

Study-level results and caveats: Whether the public TCR generalizes to SJS/TEN caused by other drugs was noted by the authors as still needing further study. CBZ-SJS/TEN patients showed strongly increased TRBV12-4 usage, with averages of about 32% in blister cells and about 5% in PBMC. A public TCRbeta CDR3 was found in all seven CBZ-SJS/TEN blister samples (mean approximately 14%) but was undetectable or scarce in tolerant-control and healthy-donor PBMC.

The CDR3 has 13 amino acids, counting the end cysteine and phenylalanine. The DNA is not on file. As encoded in the germline V gene, CDR1 is SGHVS while CDR2 is FQNEAQ. Sequenced material: cells from a skin blister. The meaning of the sample's cell subset or site label: unsorted cells from skin lesion blisters. The chain employs TRBV7-8 and TRBJ1-1; TCRdb returns TRBD1, unconfirmable since there is no DNA. The receptor was isolated from a human donor with toxic epidermal necrolysis, a severe cutaneous drug reaction. The CDR3 reads CASRTGMNTEAFF. Reference TRBV7-8 and TRBJ1-1 proteins supply the regions before and after the CDR3; the full variable domain is: GAGVSQSPRYKVAKRGQDVALRCDPISGHVSLFWYQQALGQGPEFLTYFQNEAQLDKSGLPSDRFFAERPEGSVSTLKIQRTQQEDSAVYLCASRTGMNTEAFFGQGTRLTVV.